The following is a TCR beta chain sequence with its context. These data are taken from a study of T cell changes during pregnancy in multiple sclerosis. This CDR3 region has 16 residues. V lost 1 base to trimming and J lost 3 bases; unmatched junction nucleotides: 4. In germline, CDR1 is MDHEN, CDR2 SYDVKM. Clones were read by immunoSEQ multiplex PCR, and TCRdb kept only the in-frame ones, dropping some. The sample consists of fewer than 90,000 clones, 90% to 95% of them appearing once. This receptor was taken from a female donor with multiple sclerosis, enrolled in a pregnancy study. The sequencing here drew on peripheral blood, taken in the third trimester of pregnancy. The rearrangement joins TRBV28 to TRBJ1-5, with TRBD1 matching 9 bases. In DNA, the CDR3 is TGTGCCAGCAGTTTATCCAGACAGGGGGACAATCAGCCCCAGCATTTT. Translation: CASSLSRQGDNQPQHF.